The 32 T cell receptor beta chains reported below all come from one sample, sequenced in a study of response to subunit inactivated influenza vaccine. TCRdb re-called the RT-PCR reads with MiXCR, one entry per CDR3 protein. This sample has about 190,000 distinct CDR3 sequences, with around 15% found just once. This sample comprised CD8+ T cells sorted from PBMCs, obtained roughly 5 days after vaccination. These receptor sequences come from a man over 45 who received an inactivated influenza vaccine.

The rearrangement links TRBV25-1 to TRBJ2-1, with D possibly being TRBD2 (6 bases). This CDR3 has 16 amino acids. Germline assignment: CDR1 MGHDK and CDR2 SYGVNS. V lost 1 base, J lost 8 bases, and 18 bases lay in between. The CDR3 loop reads CASSELGSGYDDEQFF. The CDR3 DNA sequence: TGTGCCAGCAGTGAATTAGGTAGCGGCTACGATGATGAGCAGTTCTTC.

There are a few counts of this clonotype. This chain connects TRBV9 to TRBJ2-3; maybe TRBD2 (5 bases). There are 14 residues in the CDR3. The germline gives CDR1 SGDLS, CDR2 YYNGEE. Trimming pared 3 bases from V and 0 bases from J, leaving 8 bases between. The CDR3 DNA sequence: TGTGCCAGCAGCGCCGGGGATAGCACAGATACGCAGTATTTT. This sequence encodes CASSAGDSTDTQYF.

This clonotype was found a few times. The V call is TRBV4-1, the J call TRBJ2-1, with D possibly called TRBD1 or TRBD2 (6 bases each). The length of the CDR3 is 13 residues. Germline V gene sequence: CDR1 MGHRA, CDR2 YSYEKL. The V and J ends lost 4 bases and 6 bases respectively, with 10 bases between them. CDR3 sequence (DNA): TGCGCCAGCAGCCGGGGGGCAGGCAATGAGCAGTTCTTC. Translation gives CASSRGAGNEQFF.

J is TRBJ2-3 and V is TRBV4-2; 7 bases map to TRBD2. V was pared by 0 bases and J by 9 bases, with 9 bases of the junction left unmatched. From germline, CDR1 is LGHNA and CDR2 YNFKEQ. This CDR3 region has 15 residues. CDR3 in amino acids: CASSQEGWSGETQYF. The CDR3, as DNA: TGTGCCAGCAGCCAAGAAGGGTGGAGCGGGGAGACGCAGTATTTT.

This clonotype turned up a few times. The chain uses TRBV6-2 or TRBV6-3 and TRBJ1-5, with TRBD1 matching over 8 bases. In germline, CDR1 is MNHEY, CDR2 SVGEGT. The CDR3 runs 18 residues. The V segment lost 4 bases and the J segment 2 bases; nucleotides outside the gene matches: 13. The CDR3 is CASSSVVPTGVGNQPQHF. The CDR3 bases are TGTGCCAGCAGTTCCGTGGTACCGACAGGGGTCGGCAATCAGCCCCAGCATTTT.

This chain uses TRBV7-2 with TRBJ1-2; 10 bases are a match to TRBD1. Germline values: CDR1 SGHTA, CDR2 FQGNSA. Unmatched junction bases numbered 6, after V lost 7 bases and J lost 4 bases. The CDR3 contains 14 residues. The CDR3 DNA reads TGTGCCAGCATTACCGGGACAGGGGTCTATGGCTACACCTTC. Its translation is CASITGTGVYGYTF.

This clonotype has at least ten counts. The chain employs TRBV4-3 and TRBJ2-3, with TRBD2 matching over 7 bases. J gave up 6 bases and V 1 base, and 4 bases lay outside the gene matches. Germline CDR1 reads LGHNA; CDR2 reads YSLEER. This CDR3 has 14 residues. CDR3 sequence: CASSQGGEGDTQYF. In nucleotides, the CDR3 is TGCGCCAGCAGCCAAGGGGGGGAGGGGGATACGCAGTATTTT.

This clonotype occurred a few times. The CDR3 protein is CAISDGPYEQYF. The CDR3 nucleotides are TGTGCCATCTCGGACGGTCCCTACGAGCAGTACTTC. This sequence joins TRBV10-3 and TRBJ2-7; D is ambiguous. Trimming stripped 8 bases from V and 2 bases from J, with 10 bases between. Germline CDR1 is ENHRY and CDR2 is SYGVKD. The CDR3 consists of 12 residues.

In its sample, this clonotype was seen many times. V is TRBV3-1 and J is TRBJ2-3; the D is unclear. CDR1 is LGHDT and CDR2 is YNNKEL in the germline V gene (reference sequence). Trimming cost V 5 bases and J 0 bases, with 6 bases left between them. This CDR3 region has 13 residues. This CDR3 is CASSTTSTDTQYF. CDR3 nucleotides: TGTGCCAGCAGCACCACTAGCACAGATACGCAGTATTTT.

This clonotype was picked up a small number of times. The CDR3, as DNA: TGTGCCAGCAGTTTAGCGGGACAATACGAGCAGTACTTC. Amino acids: CASSLAGQYEQYF. The chain is built from TRBV12-3 or TRBV12-4 and TRBJ2-7; D is perhaps TRBD1 (6 bases). Deletions cut 0 bases from V and 4 bases from J, with 7 bases between. The CDR3 loop spans 13 amino acids.

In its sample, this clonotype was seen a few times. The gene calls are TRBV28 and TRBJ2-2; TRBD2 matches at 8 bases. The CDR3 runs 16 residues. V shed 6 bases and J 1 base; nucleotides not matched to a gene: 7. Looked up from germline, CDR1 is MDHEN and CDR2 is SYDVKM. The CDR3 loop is CASRGAGDLNTGELFF. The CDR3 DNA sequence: TGTGCCAGCAGAGGAGCGGGAGATTTGAACACCGGGGAGCTGTTTTTT.

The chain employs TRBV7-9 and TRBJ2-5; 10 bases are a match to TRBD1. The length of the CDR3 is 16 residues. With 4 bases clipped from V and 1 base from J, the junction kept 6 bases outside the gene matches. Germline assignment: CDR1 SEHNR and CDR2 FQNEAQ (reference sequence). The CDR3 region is CASSSGTGESQETQYF. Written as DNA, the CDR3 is TGTGCCAGCAGCTCAGGGACAGGGGAAAGCCAAGAGACCCAGTACTTC.

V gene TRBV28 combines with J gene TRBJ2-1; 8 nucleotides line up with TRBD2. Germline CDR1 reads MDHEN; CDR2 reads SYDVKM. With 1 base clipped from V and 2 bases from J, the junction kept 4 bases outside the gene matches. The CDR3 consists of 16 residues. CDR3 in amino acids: CASSLFISGTYNEQFF. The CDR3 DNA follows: TGTGCCAGCAGTTTATTTATTAGCGGGACCTACAATGAGCAGTTCTTC.

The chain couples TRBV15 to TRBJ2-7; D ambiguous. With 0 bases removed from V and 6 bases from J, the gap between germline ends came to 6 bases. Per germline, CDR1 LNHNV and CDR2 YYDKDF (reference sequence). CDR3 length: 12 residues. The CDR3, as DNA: TGTGCCACCAGCAGAGACGCGTTCGAGCAGTACTTC. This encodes CATSRDAFEQYF.

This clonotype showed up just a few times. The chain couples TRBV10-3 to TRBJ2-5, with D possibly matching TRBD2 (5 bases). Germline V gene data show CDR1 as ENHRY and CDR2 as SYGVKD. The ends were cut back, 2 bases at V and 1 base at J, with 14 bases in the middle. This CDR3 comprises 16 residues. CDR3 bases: TGTGCCATCAGTGAGGCCGGGAATAGTCCCCAAGAGACCCAGTACTTC. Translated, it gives CAISEAGNSPQETQYF.

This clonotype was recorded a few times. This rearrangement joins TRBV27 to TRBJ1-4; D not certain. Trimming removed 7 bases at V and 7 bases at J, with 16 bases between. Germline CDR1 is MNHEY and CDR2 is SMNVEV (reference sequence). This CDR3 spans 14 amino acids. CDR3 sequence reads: CASTSVGGSEKLFF. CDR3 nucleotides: TGTGCCAGCACCTCGGTCGGAGGCTCTGAAAAACTGTTTTTT.

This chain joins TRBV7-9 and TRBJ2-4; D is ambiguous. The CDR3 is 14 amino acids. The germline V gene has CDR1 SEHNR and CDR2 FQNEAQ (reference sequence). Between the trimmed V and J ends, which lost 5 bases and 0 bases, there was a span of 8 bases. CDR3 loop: CASSPTLAKNIQYF. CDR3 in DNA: TGTGCCAGCAGCCCCACGCTAGCCAAAAACATTCAGTACTTC.

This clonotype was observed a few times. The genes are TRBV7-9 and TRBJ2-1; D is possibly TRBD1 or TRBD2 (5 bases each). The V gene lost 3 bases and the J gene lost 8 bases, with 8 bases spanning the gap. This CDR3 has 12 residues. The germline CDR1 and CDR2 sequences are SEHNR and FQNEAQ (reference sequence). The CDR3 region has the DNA TGTGCCAGCAGCTTTAAGGGACATGAGCAGTTCTTC. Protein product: CASSFKGHEQFF.

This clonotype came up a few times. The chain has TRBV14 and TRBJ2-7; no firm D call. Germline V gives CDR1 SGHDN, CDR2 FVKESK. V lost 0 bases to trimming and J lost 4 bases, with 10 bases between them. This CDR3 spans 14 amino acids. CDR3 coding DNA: TGTGCCAGCAGCCAAGATCGAGACGGATACGAGCAGTACTTC. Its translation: CASSQDRDGYEQYF.

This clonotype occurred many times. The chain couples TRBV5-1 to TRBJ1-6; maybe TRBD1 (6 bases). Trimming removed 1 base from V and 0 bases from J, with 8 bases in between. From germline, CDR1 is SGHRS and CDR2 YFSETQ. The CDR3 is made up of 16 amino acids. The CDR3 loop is CASSLTGSSYNSPLHF. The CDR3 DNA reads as TGCGCCAGCAGCTTGACAGGGAGCTCCTATAATTCACCCCTCCACTTT.

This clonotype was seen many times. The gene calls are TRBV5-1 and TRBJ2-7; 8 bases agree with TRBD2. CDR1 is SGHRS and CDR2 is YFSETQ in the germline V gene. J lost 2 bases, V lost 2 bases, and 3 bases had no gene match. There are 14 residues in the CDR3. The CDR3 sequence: CASSLTGGPYEQYF. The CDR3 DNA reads TGCGCCAGCAGCTTAACGGGAGGGCCCTACGAGCAGTACTTC.

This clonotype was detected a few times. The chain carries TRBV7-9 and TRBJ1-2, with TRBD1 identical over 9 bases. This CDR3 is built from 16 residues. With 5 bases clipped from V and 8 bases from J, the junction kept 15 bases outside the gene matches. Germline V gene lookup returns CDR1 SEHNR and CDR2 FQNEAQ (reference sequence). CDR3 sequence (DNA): TGTGCCAGCAGCCAAACGGGACAGGGAGGATTAACGGGCTACACCTTC. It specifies CASSQTGQGGLTGYTF. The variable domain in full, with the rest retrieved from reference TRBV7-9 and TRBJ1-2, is DTGVSQNPRHKITKRGQNVTFRCDPISEHNRLYWYRQTLGQGPEFLTYFQNEAQLEKSRLLSDRFSAERPKGSFSTLEIQRTEQGDSAMYLCASSQTGQGGLTGYTFGSGTRLTVV.

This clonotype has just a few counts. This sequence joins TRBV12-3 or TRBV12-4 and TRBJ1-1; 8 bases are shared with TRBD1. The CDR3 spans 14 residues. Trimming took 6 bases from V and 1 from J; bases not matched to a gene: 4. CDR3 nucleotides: TGTGCCAGCAGGGTCGGACAGGGGAACACTGAAGCTTTCTTT. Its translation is CASRVGQGNTEAFF.

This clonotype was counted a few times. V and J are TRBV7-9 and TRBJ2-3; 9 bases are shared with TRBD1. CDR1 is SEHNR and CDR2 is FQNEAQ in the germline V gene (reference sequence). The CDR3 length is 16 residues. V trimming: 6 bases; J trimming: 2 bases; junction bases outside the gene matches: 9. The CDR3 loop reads CASRSRDRELTDTQYF. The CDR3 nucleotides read TGTGCCAGCAGGTCCCGGGACAGGGAGCTCACAGATACGCAGTATTTT.

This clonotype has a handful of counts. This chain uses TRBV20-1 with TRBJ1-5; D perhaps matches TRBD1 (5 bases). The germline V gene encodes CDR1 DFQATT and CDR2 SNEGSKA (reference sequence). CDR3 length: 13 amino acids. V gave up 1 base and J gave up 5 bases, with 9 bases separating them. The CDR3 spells CSARVPRDQPQHF. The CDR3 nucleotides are TGCAGTGCTAGAGTACCCAGGGATCAGCCCCAGCATTTT.

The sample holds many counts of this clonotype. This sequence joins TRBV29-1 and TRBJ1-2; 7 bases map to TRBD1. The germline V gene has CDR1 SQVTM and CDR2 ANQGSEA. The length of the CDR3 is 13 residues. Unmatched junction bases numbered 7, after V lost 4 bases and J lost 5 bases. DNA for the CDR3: TGCAGCGTTGTTAGACAGGGAAGATATGGCTACACCTTC. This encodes CSVVRQGRYGYTF. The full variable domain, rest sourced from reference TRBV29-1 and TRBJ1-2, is SAVISQKPSRDICQRGTSLTIQCQVDSQVTMMFWYRQQPGQSLTLIATANQGSEATYESGFVIDKFPISRPNLTFSTLTVSNMSPEDSSIYLCSVVRQGRYGYTFGSGTRLTVV.

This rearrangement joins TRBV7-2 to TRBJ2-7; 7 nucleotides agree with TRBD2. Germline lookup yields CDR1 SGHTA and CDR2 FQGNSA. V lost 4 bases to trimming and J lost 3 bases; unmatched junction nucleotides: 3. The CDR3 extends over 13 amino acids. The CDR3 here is CASSSPGGYEQYF. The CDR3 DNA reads TGTGCCAGCAGCTCACCGGGGGGCTACGAGCAGTACTTC.

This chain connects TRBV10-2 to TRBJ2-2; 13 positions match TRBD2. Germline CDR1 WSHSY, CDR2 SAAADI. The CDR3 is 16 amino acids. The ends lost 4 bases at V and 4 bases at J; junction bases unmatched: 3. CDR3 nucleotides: TGCGCCAGCAGTGTGGGACTAGCGGGGACCACCGGGGAGCTGTTTTTT. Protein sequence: CASSVGLAGTTGELFF.

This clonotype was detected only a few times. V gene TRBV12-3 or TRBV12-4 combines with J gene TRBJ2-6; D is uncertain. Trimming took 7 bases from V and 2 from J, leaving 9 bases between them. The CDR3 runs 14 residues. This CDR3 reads CASTRFPGANVLTF. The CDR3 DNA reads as TGTGCCAGCACGCGTTTCCCTGGGGCCAACGTCCTGACTTTC.

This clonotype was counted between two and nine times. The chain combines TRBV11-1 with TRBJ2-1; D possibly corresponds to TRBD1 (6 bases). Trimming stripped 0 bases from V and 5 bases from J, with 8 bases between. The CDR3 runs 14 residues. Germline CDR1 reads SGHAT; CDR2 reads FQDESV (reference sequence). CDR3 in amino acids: CASSLAGQHNEQFF. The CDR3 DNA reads TGTGCCAGCAGCTTAGCGGGACAACACAATGAGCAGTTCTTC.

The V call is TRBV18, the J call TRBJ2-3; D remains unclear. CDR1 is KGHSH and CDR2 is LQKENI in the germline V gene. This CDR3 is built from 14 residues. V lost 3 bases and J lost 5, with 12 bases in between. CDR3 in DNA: TGTGCCAGCTCACCTAAACGGTCGGGAGATACGCAGTATTTT. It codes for CASSPKRSGDTQYF.

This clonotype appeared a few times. CDR3 coding DNA: TGTGCCAGCAATACCGGAGGGGCGCACTACGAGCAGTACTTC. It translates to CASNTGGAHYEQYF. The chain links TRBV28 to TRBJ2-7; tentative D call: TRBD2 (6 bases). Germline-derived CDR1 and CDR2 are MDHEN and SYDVKM. The CDR3 totals 14 residues. V was clipped by 7 bases and J by 3 bases, with 16 bases between them.